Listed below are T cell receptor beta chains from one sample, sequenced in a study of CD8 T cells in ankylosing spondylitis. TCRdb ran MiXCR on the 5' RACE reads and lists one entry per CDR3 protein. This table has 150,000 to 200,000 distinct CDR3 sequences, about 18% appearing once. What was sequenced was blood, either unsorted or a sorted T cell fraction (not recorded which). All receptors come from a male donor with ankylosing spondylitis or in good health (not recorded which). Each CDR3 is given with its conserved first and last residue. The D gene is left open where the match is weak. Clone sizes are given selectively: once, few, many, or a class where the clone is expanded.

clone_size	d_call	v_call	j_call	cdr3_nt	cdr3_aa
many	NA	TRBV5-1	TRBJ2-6	TGCGCCAGCAGCTTGACAGGGTCTTCTGGGGCCAACGTCCTGACTTTC	CASSLTGSSGANVLTF
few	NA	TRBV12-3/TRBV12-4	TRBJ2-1	TGTGCCAGCAGCCGGGAGTATTACAATGAGCAGTTCTTC	CASSREYYNEQFF
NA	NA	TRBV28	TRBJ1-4	TGTGCCAGCAGTCCCGGCTTCGCAGGGATCGAAAAACTGTTTTTT	CASSPGFAGIEKLFF
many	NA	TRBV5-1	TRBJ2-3	TGCGCCAGCAGCTTGGTCCCCACCCCCGGAGCAGATACGCAGTATTTT	CASSLVPTPGADTQYF
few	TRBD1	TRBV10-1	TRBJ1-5	TGCGCCAGCGCCAGGACAGGGGGCGCGGATCAGCCCCAGCATTTT	CASARTGGADQPQHF
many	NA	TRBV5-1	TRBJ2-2	TGCGCCAGCCACAGTGGGTCAGGGAACACCGGGGAGCTGTTTTTT	CASHSGSGNTGELFF
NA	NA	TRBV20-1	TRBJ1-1	TGCAGTGCTAGAGACTACAGGGAGAACACTGAAGCTTTCTTT	CSARDYRENTEAFF
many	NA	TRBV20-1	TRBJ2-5	TGCAGTGCCCTGGACCTTCCCAAAGAGACCCAGTACTTC	CSALDLPKETQYF
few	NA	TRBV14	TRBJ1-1	TGTGCCAGCAGCCCCAAAAGCATGAACACTGAAGCTTTCTTT	CASSPKSMNTEAFF
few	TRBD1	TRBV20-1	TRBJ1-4	TGCAGTGCTAGTACTACAGGGGGGGGTGAAAAACTGTTTTTT	CSASTTGGGEKLFF
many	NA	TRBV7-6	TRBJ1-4	TGTGCCAGCAGCCCACTTAATCGGGATCCGAATGAAAAACTGTTTTTT	CASSPLNRDPNEKLFF
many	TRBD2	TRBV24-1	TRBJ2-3	TGTGCCACCAGTGACCTAGCGGGAGGAGCAGATACGCAGTATTTT	CATSDLAGGADTQYF
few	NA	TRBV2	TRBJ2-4	TGTGCCAGCAGTGATGGGGCGTCCAAAAACATTCAGTACTTC	CASSDGASKNIQYF
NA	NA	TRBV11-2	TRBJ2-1	TGTGCCAGCAGCTCAAAAGGTAACAATGAGCAGTTCTTC	CASSSKGNNEQFF
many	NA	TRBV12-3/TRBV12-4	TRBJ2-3	TGTGCCAGCAGTTTATCTACGGGGGATACGCAGTATTTT	CASSLSTGDTQYF
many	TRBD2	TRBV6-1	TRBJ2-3	TGTGCCAGCAGTCCTCTAGCGGGAGGCACAGATACGCAGTATTTT	CASSPLAGGTDTQYF
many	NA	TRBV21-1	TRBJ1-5	TGTGCCAGCTTGGGTAAACAGGGTAAGCCCCAGCATTTT	CASLGKQGKPQHF
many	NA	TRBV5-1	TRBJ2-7	TGCGCCAGCAGCTTGGGGTCCCAGGTCCACGAGCAGTACTTC	CASSLGSQVHEQYF
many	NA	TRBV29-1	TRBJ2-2	TGCAGCGTCCAACAGGACAGTTCTAACGCCGGGGAGCTGTTTTTT	CSVQQDSSNAGELFF
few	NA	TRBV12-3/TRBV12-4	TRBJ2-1	TGTGCCAGCGGGCTCAGTGGAAGCAATGAGCAGTTCTTC	CASGLSGSNEQFF
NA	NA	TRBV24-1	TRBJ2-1	TGTGCCACCAGTGATTCGTCAGGCGGATCCTACAATGAGCAGTTCTTC	CATSDSSGGSYNEQFF
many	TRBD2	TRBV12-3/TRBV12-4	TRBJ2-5	TGTGCCAGCAGCTCGACTAGCGGGAGGGCGTGGGAGACCCAGTACTTC	CASSSTSGRAWETQYF
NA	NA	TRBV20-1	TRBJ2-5	TGCAGTGCTAGAATAATCTCGACAAGTGAGACCCAGTACTTC	CSARIISTSETQYF
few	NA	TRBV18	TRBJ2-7	TGTGCCAGCTCACCGTCTCTAGAGCCGGCCTACGAGCAGTACTTC	CASSPSLEPAYEQYF
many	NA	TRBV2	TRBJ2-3	TGTGCCAGCAGTAAGGGACTTTTAGATACGCAGTATTTT	CASSKGLLDTQYF
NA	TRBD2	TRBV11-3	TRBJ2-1	TGTGCCAGCAGCTCCTCCCGACTAGCGGGAGGCCTGAAGAGCTCCTACAATGAGCAGTTCTTC	CASSSSRLAGGLKSSYNEQFF
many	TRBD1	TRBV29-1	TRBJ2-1	TGCAGCGTAAAACAGGGGGCGTATTACAATGAGCAGTTCTTC	CSVKQGAYYNEQFF
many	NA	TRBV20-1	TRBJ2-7	TGCAGTGCCGGGGGGCAGGGACGTTCGTACGAGCAGTACTTC	CSAGGQGRSYEQYF
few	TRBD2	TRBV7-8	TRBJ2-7	TGTGCCAGCAGCTTAGTAGCGGGTTTCTCCTACGAGCAGTACTTC	CASSLVAGFSYEQYF
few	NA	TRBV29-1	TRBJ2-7	TGCAGCGTACAGGACAGCTACGAGCAGTACTTC	CSVQDSYEQYF
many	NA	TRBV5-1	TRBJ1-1	TGCGCCAGCAGCTTGGGGTTCCAGGGATGGACTGAAGCTTTCTTT	CASSLGFQGWTEAFF
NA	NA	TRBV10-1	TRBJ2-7	TGCGCCAGCAGTGAGTCGAACGAGCAGTACTTC	CASSESNEQYF
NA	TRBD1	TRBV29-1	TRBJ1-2	TGCAGCGTTGAAGGCCATGCGGTACAGGGGTGGAGAGGCTACACCTTC	CSVEGHAVQGWRGYTF
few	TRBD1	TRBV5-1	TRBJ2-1	TGCGCCAGCAGCTTGGGCGACAGGGCTGGTGAGCAGTTCTTC	CASSLGDRAGEQFF
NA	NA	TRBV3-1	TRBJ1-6	TGTGCCAGCAGCCAAGACAGGGGCGGTAATTCACCCCTCCACTTT	CASSQDRGGNSPLHF
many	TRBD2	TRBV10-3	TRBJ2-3	TGTGCCATCAGTGGCGGTGGAGCGGGGACTAGCACAGATACGCAGTATTTT	CAISGGGAGTSTDTQYF
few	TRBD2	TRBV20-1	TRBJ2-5	TGCAGTGCCATCCTTGCGACTAGCGGGAGATCCCCAGAGACCCAGTACTTC	CSAILATSGRSPETQYF
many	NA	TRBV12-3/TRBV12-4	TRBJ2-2	TGTGCCAGCAGTTTATCTGCCGGGGAGCTGTTTTTT	CASSLSAGELFF
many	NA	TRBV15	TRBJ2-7	TGTGCCACCAGCAGAGGTGGACTCTACGAGCAGTACTTC	CATSRGGLYEQYF
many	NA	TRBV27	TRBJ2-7	TGTGCCAGCAGTTCCCCGGGCTACGAGCAGTACTTC	CASSSPGYEQYF